This T cell receptor (beta chain) was identified in a study of T cells in Graves' hyperthyroidism and ophthalmopathy. TCR beta CDR3 regions were amplified from RNA. HTBI primers were the set used in a first-round RT-PCR of the TCR CDR3. TCRdb re-called the multiplex PCR reads with MiXCR, one entry per CDR3 protein. The sample consists of hundreds of thousands of distinct CDR3 sequences, about 14% of them appearing once. The CDR3 is 12 amino acids. The V and J ends lost 2 bases and 6 bases respectively, with 8 bases between them. Germline V lookup: CDR1 SGHRS, CDR2 YFSETQ. The chain is built from TRBV5-1 and TRBJ2-5, with a possible D match to TRBD1 (5 bases). The sequencing sample was made of blood. This clonotype was sampled from a woman between 40 and 50 years old with Graves' ophthalmopathy. The CDR3 reads CASSFQGQTQYF. CDR3 coding DNA: TGCGCCAGCAGCTTCCAGGGCCAGACCCAGTACTTC.